Listed below are T cell receptor beta chains from one sample, sequenced in a study of T-cell memory formation after mild COVID-19. TCRdb itself ran the 5' RACE reads through MiXCR, one entry per CDR3 protein. Found here are 350,000 to 500,000 distinct CDR3 sequences, about 19% of them singletons; the top ten hold roughly 8%. The sequenced material came from PBMCs or a T cell subset sorted from them (not recorded which). Every receptor here comes from an adult woman who had mild COVID-19 (a few samples of this study predate the infection). Cell type and time point are not known. The CDR3 runs from the conserved cysteine through the conserved F or W. D genes are given only for firm matches. Part of the rows lack a size; the others show once, few, many or a class for expanded clones.

d_gene: TRBD1; abundance: .; j_gene: TRBJ1-1; v_gene: TRBV5-8; CDR3aa: CASSLATGVSTEAFF; CDR3nt: TGTGCCAGCAGCTTGGCCACAGGGGTGAGCACTGAAGCTTTCTTT
d_gene: TRBD1; abundance: few; j_gene: TRBJ1-4; v_gene: TRBV11-1; CDR3aa: CASSNQARGRNEKLFF; CDR3nt: TGTGCCAGCAGCAACCAAGCCAGGGGGCGGAATGAAAAACTGTTTTTT
d_gene: TRBD1; abundance: few; j_gene: TRBJ2-7; v_gene: TRBV12-3/TRBV12-4; CDR3aa: CASSTGTGPHEQYF; CDR3nt: TGTGCCAGCAGCACCGGGACAGGGCCCCACGAGCAGTACTTC
d_gene: .; abundance: .; j_gene: TRBJ2-3; v_gene: TRBV7-9; CDR3aa: CASSSARTPTDTQYF; CDR3nt: TGTGCCAGCAGCTCGGCACGAACCCCCACAGATACGCAGTATTTT
d_gene: .; abundance: once; j_gene: TRBJ2-7; v_gene: TRBV7-6; CDR3aa: CASSSETGSYYEQYF; CDR3nt: TGTGCCAGCAGCTCGGAGACAGGCTCCTACTACGAGCAGTACTTC
d_gene: .; abundance: few; j_gene: TRBJ1-1; v_gene: TRBV12-3/TRBV12-4; CDR3aa: CASRYQSMNTEAFF; CDR3nt: TGTGCCAGCAGGTATCAGTCGATGAACACTGAAGCTTTCTTT
d_gene: .; abundance: .; j_gene: TRBJ2-2; v_gene: TRBV12-3/TRBV12-4; CDR3aa: CASRGGRTGELFF; CDR3nt: TGTGCCAGCAGGGGGGGTCGGACCGGGGAGCTGTTTTTT
d_gene: .; abundance: .; j_gene: TRBJ1-2; v_gene: TRBV9; CDR3aa: CASSPTGTPYGYTF; CDR3nt: TGTGCCAGCAGCCCCACAGGGACGCCCTATGGCTACACCTTC
d_gene: TRBD2; abundance: few; j_gene: TRBJ2-5; v_gene: TRBV3-1; CDR3aa: CASSQDETSGLQETQYF; CDR3nt: TGTGCCAGCAGCCAAGATGAAACTAGCGGATTACAAGAGACCCAGTACTTC
d_gene: .; abundance: few; j_gene: TRBJ2-7; v_gene: TRBV7-9; CDR3aa: CASSPRNSGTYEQYF; CDR3nt: TGTGCCAGCAGCCCGCGTAATAGCGGAACCTACGAGCAGTACTTC
d_gene: .; abundance: few; j_gene: TRBJ1-6; v_gene: TRBV21-1; CDR3aa: CASSKNSMKGSPLHF; CDR3nt: TGTGCCAGCAGCAAAAACTCCATGAAGGGTTCACCCCTCCACTTT
d_gene: TRBD2; abundance: few; j_gene: TRBJ2-1; v_gene: TRBV2; CDR3aa: CASSAAGVSNEQFF; CDR3nt: TGTGCCAGCAGCGCAGCGGGAGTCAGCAATGAGCAGTTCTTC
d_gene: .; abundance: .; j_gene: TRBJ2-7; v_gene: TRBV12-3/TRBV12-4; CDR3aa: CASRVGVSLYEQYF; CDR3nt: TGTGCCAGCAGGGTTGGAGTGTCCCTCTACGAGCAGTACTTC